The T cell receptor beta chain under discussion was sequenced for a study of OX40 agonist ivuxolimab in advanced cancers. Study context: Prior checkpoint blockade (anti-PD-1, anti-PD-L1 or anti-CTLA-4) was permitted; approximately 41% had it.

The table came from immunoSEQ multiplex PCR; TCRdb's copy has only in-frame clones and leaves some out. The table shows some 65,000 clones, with about nine tenths occurring only once. V gave up 9 bases and J gave up 1 base, with 6 bases separating them. Germline assignment: CDR1 LNHDA and CDR2 SQIVND (reference sequence). The CDR3 totals 11 residues. This material consisted of CD4+ or CD8+ T cells sorted from blood, taken in a trial of the OX40 agonist ivuxolimab. The chain combines TRBV19 with TRBJ1-2; perhaps TRBD1 as D (5 bases). This sequence was found in an adult with an advanced solid tumor such as melanoma, head and neck, liver or kidney cancer. CDR3 loop: CASRVNYGYTF. CDR3 in DNA: TGTGCCAGCAGGGTTAACTATGGCTACACCTTC.